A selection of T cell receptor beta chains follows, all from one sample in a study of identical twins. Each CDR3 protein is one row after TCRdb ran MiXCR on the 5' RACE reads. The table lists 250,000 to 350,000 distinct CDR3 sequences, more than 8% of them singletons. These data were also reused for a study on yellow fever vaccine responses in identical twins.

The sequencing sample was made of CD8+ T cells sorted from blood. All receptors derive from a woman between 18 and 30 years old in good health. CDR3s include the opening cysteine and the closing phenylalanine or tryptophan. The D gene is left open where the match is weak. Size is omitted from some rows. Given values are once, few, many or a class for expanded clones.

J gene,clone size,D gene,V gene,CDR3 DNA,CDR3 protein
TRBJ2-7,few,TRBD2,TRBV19,TGTGCCAGTACCCCCACGGGGACTAGCGCGTACGAGCAGTACTTC,CASTPTGTSAYEQYF
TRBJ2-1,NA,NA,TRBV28,TGTGCCAGCAGGTCGGTGAGCTCCTACAATGAGCAGTTCTTC,CASRSVSSYNEQFF
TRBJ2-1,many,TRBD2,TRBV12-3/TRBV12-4,TGTGCCAGCAGCAAACTAGCGGGGGGGTTCAATGAGCAGTTCTTC,CASSKLAGGFNEQFF
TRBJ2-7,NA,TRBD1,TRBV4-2,TGTGCCAGCAGCCAATCCGGGACAGGTTCCTACGAGCAGTACTTC,CASSQSGTGSYEQYF
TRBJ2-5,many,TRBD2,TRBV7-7,TGTGCTAGCAGCTTTGGGGGGGAAGAGACCCAGTACTTC,CASSFGGEETQYF
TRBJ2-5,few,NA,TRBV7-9,TGTGCCAGCAGCTCCCCGTCCGGGGACCAAGAGACCCAGTACTTC,CASSSPSGDQETQYF
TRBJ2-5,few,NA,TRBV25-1,TGTGCCAGCACTGAAGAGGTCGAGACCCAGTACTTC,CASTEEVETQYF
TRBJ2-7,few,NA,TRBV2,TGTGCCACCCGGGATCCTTCCTACGAGCAGTACTTC,CATRDPSYEQYF
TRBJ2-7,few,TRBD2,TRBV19,TGTGCCAGACAACAGGGACTAGCGGGAATCTACGAGCAGTACTTC,CARQQGLAGIYEQYF
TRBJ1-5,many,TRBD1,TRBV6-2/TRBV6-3,TGTGCCAGCAGCGGACGACTTCCGACAGGGACAAGGACGGGGGTTCAGCCCCAGCATTTT,CASSGRLPTGTRTGVQPQHF
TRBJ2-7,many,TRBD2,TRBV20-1,TGCAGTGCTAGAGATCTTTGGCTAGCGGGCGAGTCCTACGAGCAGTACTTC,CSARDLWLAGESYEQYF
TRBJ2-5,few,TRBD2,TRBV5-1,TGCGCCAGCAGCTTGGAAAGGTCTTCCCTAGCGGGGGGGCCTCAAGAGACCCAGTACTTC,CASSLERSSLAGGPQETQYF
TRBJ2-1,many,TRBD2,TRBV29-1,TGCAGCGTGCCAACCAGCGGGAGTGTCACTGAGCAGTTCTTC,CSVPTSGSVTEQFF
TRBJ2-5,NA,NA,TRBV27,TGTGCCAGCAGTTTATACCCCGGGGTACGAGAAGAGACCCAGTACTTC,CASSLYPGVREETQYF
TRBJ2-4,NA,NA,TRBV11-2,TGTGCCAGCAGCTTAGTTATAGGGAAAGATACCAAAAACATTCAGTACTTC,CASSLVIGKDTKNIQYF
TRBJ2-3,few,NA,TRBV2,TGTGCCAGCAGAGGGGGGCCAGATACGCAGTATTTT,CASRGGPDTQYF
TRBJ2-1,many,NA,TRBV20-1,TGCAGTGCTAGACGCCTCTCCTACAATGAGCAGTTCTTC,CSARRLSYNEQFF
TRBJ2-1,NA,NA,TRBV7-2,TGTGCCAGCAGCCAACCGGGACTCCAGCAGTTCTTC,CASSQPGLQQFF
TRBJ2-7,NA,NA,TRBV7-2,TGTGCCAGCAGCTTAGCCTCTAAAACCTACGAGCAGTACTTC,CASSLASKTYEQYF
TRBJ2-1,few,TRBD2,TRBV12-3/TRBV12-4,TGTGCCAGCAGTTTCTCTAGCGGGATATACAATGAGCAGTTCTTC,CASSFSSGIYNEQFF
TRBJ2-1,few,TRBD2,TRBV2,TGTGCCAGCAGATGGACTAGCGGGAGATACAATGAGCAGTTCTTC,CASRWTSGRYNEQFF
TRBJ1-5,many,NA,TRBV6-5,TGTGCCAGCAGTTCGTCTACCGCAGGTGGACAGCCCCAGCATTTT,CASSSSTAGGQPQHF
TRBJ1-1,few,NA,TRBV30,TGTGCCTGGAGTGTATTGTCGGACACTGAAGCTTTCTTT,CAWSVLSDTEAFF
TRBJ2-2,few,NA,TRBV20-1,TGCAGTGCTAGCCCCTACGGAGGGAGCACCGGGGAGCTGTTTTTT,CSASPYGGSTGELFF
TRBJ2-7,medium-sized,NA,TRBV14,TGTGCCAGCAGCCCTCGGACGGCAGAAGAGCAGTACTTC,CASSPRTAEEQYF
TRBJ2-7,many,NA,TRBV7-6,TGTGCCAGCAGCCCTAATCAGAATTATGTCGAGCAGTACTTC,CASSPNQNYVEQYF
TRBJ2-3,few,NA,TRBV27,TGTGCCAGCAGTTTTACGGAAACTAGCACAGATACGCAGTATTTT,CASSFTETSTDTQYF
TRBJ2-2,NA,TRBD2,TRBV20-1,TGCAGTGCTATACCACTAGCGGCGAACACCGGGGAGCTGTTTTTT,CSAIPLAANTGELFF
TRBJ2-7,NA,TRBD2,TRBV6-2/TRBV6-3,TGTGCCAGCAGTTACTCGGATAGCGGGATTTTCGAGCAGTACTTC,CASSYSDSGIFEQYF
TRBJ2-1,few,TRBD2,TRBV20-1,TGCAGTGCTAGTGTACTAGCGGGCTACAATGAGCAGTTCTTC,CSASVLAGYNEQFF